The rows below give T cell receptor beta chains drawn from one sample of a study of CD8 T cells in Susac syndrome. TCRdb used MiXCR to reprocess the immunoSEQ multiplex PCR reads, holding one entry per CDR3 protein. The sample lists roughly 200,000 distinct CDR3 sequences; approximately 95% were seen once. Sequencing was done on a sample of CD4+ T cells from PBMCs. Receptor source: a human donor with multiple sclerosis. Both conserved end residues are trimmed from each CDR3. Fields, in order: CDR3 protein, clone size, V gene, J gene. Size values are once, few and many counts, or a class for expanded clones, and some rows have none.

CDR3 protein: ASARGQGGYGYT
clone size: -
V gene: TRBV27
J gene: TRBJ1-2

CDR3 protein: ASTSGPVRTGELF
clone size: once
V gene: TRBV19
J gene: TRBJ2-2

CDR3 protein: ASSSLLAGEDEQY
clone size: -
V gene: TRBV12-3/TRBV12-4
J gene: TRBJ2-7

CDR3 protein: ASSYGAGRGITNGYT
clone size: once
V gene: TRBV27
J gene: TRBJ1-2

CDR3 protein: AWSAGSSYNEQF
clone size: few
V gene: TRBV30
J gene: TRBJ2-1

CDR3 protein: ACAGVYYGYT
clone size: few
V gene: TRBV30
J gene: TRBJ1-2

CDR3 protein: ASSPRRTSTDTQY
clone size: -
V gene: TRBV27
J gene: TRBJ2-3

CDR3 protein: ASSVSAGGYNEQF
clone size: -
V gene: TRBV9
J gene: TRBJ2-1

CDR3 protein: AWSKQGGSAGGYT
clone size: -
V gene: TRBV30
J gene: TRBJ1-2

CDR3 protein: AWSEQVGGRYT
clone size: -
V gene: TRBV30
J gene: TRBJ1-2

CDR3 protein: SARGGSETYEQY
clone size: -
V gene: TRBV20-1
J gene: TRBJ2-7

CDR3 protein: ASSVAGPTAAHTQY
clone size: once
V gene: TRBV9
J gene: TRBJ2-3

CDR3 protein: SAYSSGHNEQF
clone size: -
V gene: TRBV20-1
J gene: TRBJ2-1

CDR3 protein: SVASTGTTGYT
clone size: -
V gene: TRBV29-1
J gene: TRBJ1-2

CDR3 protein: ASSPLTEVGTEAF
clone size: -
V gene: TRBV18
J gene: TRBJ1-1

CDR3 protein: ASASGVQNNEQF
clone size: -
V gene: TRBV7-6
J gene: TRBJ2-1

CDR3 protein: ASSVSRANGELF
clone size: -
V gene: TRBV27
J gene: TRBJ2-2

CDR3 protein: ASSLGTGETQY
clone size: -
V gene: TRBV5-1
J gene: TRBJ2-5

CDR3 protein: ASSIGPGFSNQPQH
clone size: -
V gene: TRBV19
J gene: TRBJ1-5

CDR3 protein: AWSGSNTGELF
clone size: once
V gene: TRBV30
J gene: TRBJ2-2

CDR3 protein: ASSARKGLVGKTEAF
clone size: -
V gene: TRBV25-1
J gene: TRBJ1-1

CDR3 protein: SVAEAGKVETQY
clone size: -
V gene: TRBV29-1
J gene: TRBJ2-5

CDR3 protein: ASSFAPANYGYT
clone size: -
V gene: TRBV7-9
J gene: TRBJ1-2

CDR3 protein: ATSTGPGGTDTQY
clone size: -
V gene: TRBV24-1
J gene: TRBJ2-3

CDR3 protein: ASSQENRANSPLH
clone size: -
V gene: TRBV3-1
J gene: TRBJ1-6

CDR3 protein: ASSGSGASNSPLH
clone size: -
V gene: TRBV7-8
J gene: TRBJ1-6

CDR3 protein: ASTPRPGIGNQPQH
clone size: -
V gene: TRBV19
J gene: TRBJ1-5

CDR3 protein: SVVGSGANVLT
clone size: -
V gene: TRBV29-1
J gene: TRBJ2-6

CDR3 protein: ASREQGRETQY
clone size: once
V gene: TRBV6-5
J gene: TRBJ2-5

CDR3 protein: SVEPLSTDTQY
clone size: -
V gene: TRBV29-1
J gene: TRBJ2-3

CDR3 protein: AWSRTGGQETQY
clone size: -
V gene: TRBV30
J gene: TRBJ2-5

CDR3 protein: ASGPGGVEGQPQH
clone size: -
V gene: TRBV3-1
J gene: TRBJ1-5

CDR3 protein: SARDPGAHYNEQF
clone size: -
V gene: TRBV20-1
J gene: TRBJ2-1

CDR3 protein: SGFSGGINTEAF
clone size: once
V gene: TRBV29-1
J gene: TRBJ1-1

CDR3 protein: AFDRGSNQPQH
clone size: -
V gene: TRBV30
J gene: TRBJ1-5

CDR3 protein: SAISQGTDTQY
clone size: -
V gene: TRBV20-1
J gene: TRBJ2-3

CDR3 protein: ASSPRGTAESGYT
clone size: -
V gene: TRBV11-2
J gene: TRBJ1-2

CDR3 protein: SVGLSNQPQH
clone size: -
V gene: TRBV29-1
J gene: TRBJ1-5

CDR3 protein: ASSFGGSGGYGYT
clone size: -
V gene: TRBV28
J gene: TRBJ1-2

CDR3 protein: ASSQAGQGARNEQF
clone size: -
V gene: TRBV3-1
J gene: TRBJ2-1

CDR3 protein: ASSQPQWGNQNIQY
clone size: -
V gene: TRBV3-1
J gene: TRBJ2-4